The 21 T cell receptor beta chains below were found in one sample sequenced in a study of blood T cell repertoires in COVID-19. Only in-frame clones appear in the TCRdb table, and some are missing; sequencing was by immunoSEQ multiplex PCR. The sample records 200,000 to 250,000 clones, just under 90% being singletons. The material sequenced was PBMCs or T cells enriched from blood (not recorded which). The receptors shown here come from a middle-aged man who had been exposed to COVID-19.

The chain carries TRBV7-9 and TRBJ1-2; a possible D gene is TRBD1 (5 bases). Trimming removed 5 bases at V and 7 bases at J, with 17 bases between. The CDR3 has 14 residues. CDR1 SEHNR and CDR2 FQNEAQ come from the germline V gene (reference sequence). Here the CDR3 reads CASSLLTVQGGYTF. Written as DNA, the CDR3 is TGTGCCAGCAGCCTCTTGACAGTGCAAGGTGGCTACACCTTC.

The V and J genes are TRBV18 and TRBJ1-1; possible D gene TRBD1, 5 bases. Trimming stripped 5 bases from V and 1 base from J, with 14 bases between. Germline V gene lookup returns CDR1 KGHSH and CDR2 LQKENI. The CDR3 consists of 15 residues. The CDR3 region has the DNA TGTGCCAGCTCAGCGTCCCGACAGACGAACACTGAAGCTTTCTTT. It yields the protein CASSASRQTNTEAFF. The entire variable domain, with the rest obtained from reference TRBV18 and TRBJ1-1, is as follows: NAGVMQNPRHLVRRRGQEARLRCSPMKGHSHVYWYRQLPEEGLKFMVYLQKENIIDESGMPKERFSAEFPKEGPSILRIQQVVRGDSAAYFCASSASRQTNTEAFFGQGTRLTVV.

This chain connects TRBV6-5 to TRBJ1-5, with D possibly matching TRBD1 (6 bases). The CDR3 has 15 amino acids. CDR1 and CDR2 (germline): MNHEY, SVGAGI. Trimming took off 6 bases at V and 0 bases at J, with 12 bases between the two ends. The CDR3 loop reads CASRRGYHSNQPQHF. Written as DNA, the CDR3 is TGTGCCAGCAGGAGGGGGTACCATAGCAATCAGCCCCAGCATTTT.

The V gene is TRBV6-5, the J gene TRBJ1-3; 9 positions agree with TRBD1. The CDR3 length is 15 residues. Trimming removed 5 bases from V and 1 base from J; junction bases left unmatched: 3. Per the germline V gene, CDR1 is MNHEY and CDR2 is SVGAGI. The CDR3 DNA follows: TGTGCCAGCAGTCTACAGGGGGCGTCTGGAAACACCATATATTTT. Residues: CASSLQGASGNTIYF.

The chain combines TRBV15 with TRBJ2-3; 9 positions agree with TRBD2. The V segment lost 6 bases and the J segment 3 bases; nucleotides outside the gene matches: 1. CDR3 length: 13 amino acids. Germline V gene lookup returns CDR1 LNHNV and CDR2 YYDKDF (reference sequence). CDR3 DNA: TGTGCCACCAGAGGACTAGCGACAGATACGCAGTATTTT. As protein: CATRGLATDTQYF.

J is TRBJ1-6 and V is TRBV12-5; D remains ambiguous. The length of the CDR3 is 13 residues. Germline CDR1 and CDR2: LGHNT and FRNRAP. V was cut by 1 base and J by 10 bases, with 8 bases left in between. The CDR3 nucleotides are TGTGCTAGTGGTTTGGAAGGAGGATCACCCCTCCACTTT. Translating it yields CASGLEGGSPLHF.

This clone was counted only a few times. The V call is TRBV15, the J call TRBJ2-7; 13 bases are shared with TRBD2. The ends lost 0 bases at V and 4 bases at J; junction bases unmatched: 9. The CDR3 runs 18 residues. Per the germline V gene, CDR1 is LNHNV and CDR2 is YYDKDF (reference sequence). The CDR3 reads CATSRDRTKTSGRYEQYV. Written as DNA, the CDR3 is TGTGCCACCAGCAGAGATCGGACCAAGACTAGCGGGAGGTACGAGCAGTACGTC.

The V and J genes are TRBV5-4 and TRBJ1-3; 9 positions match TRBD1. The CDR3 totals 14 residues. V dropped 4 bases and J dropped 4; count of bases not matched to a gene: 3. Per the germline V gene, CDR1 is SGHNT and CDR2 is YYREEE (reference sequence). CDR3 region: CASSKGQGGNTIYF. CDR3 bases: TGTGCCAGCAGCAAGGGACAGGGCGGAAACACCATATATTTT.

The genes are TRBV9 and TRBJ2-2; the match to TRBD2 covers 7 bases. Germline V lookup: CDR1 SGDLS, CDR2 YYNGEE. This CDR3 spans 15 amino acids. The V and J ends lost 2 bases and 5 bases, in that order; junction bases with no gene match: 6. The CDR3 bases are TGTGCCAGCAGCGTCGGCGGGAGACAGACCGGGGAGCTGTTTTTT. This encodes CASSVGGRQTGELFF.

The rearrangement joins TRBV5-1 to TRBJ1-2, with D uncertain. V was clipped by 0 bases and J by 4 bases, with 16 bases between them. The CDR3 covers 16 residues. Germline V gives CDR1 SGHRS, CDR2 YFSETQ. Written as DNA, the CDR3 is TGCGCCAGCAGCTTGGGCCTCCTACGGTTCTCCTATGGCTACACCTTC. Protein sequence: CASSLGLLRFSYGYTF.

This clone was seen a single time. This sequence joins TRBV9 and TRBJ2-3; 10 bases fit TRBD2. The germline gives CDR1 SGDLS, CDR2 YYNGEE. CDR3 size: 21 residues. The V segment lost 0 bases and the J segment 0 bases; nucleotides outside the gene matches: 16. As DNA, the CDR3 is TGTGCCAGCAGCGTAGGGACGAGAAAGACTAGCGGGCCCCGAAGCACAGATACGCAGTATTTT. As protein: CASSVGTRKTSGPRSTDTQYF.

The chain uses TRBV7-9 and TRBJ2-7; maybe TRBD2 (5 bases). Germline V CDR1 and CDR2: SEHNR, FQNEAQ (reference sequence). V dropped 4 bases and J dropped 0 bases, with 13 bases sitting between them. This CDR3 is built from 15 residues. As DNA, the CDR3 is TGTGCCAGCAGCTCACGGCCAGCGGACTCCTACGAGCAGTACTTC. It specifies CASSSRPADSYEQYF.

The J gene is TRBJ2-3, the V gene TRBV19; TRBD2 matches 9 bases. Germline loops: CDR1 LNHDA, CDR2 SQIVND (reference sequence). The CDR3 is 18 amino acids. V was pared by 0 bases and J by 0 bases, with 7 bases of the junction left unmatched. CDR3 DNA: TGTGCCAGTAGTATAGAGCTAGCGGGGTTCCCTAGCACAGATACGCAGTATTTT. This translates into CASSIELAGFPSTDTQYF.

The chain has TRBV7-2 and TRBJ2-7, with a possible D match to TRBD2 (5 bases). V lost 3 bases and J 0 bases, leaving 9 bases between the germline ends. The CDR3 covers 14 residues. Germline CDR1 and CDR2: SGHTA and FQGNSA. CDR3 sequence reads: CASSFSGSSYEQYV. CDR3 DNA sequence: TGTGCCAGCAGCTTCTCGGGGAGCTCCTACGAGCAGTACGTC.

As regards this clone: The same CDR3 also results from other DNA sequences found in this sample. In DNA, the CDR3 is TGCAGCGTCGGGACTAGCGGGGCAGATACGCAGTATTTT. Translating gives CSVGTSGADTQYF. The chain employs TRBV29-1 and TRBJ2-3; TRBD2 matches at 13 bases. The CDR3 is made up of 13 amino acids. Germline assignment: CDR1 SQVTM and CDR2 ANQGSEA. V shed 6 bases and J 4 bases; nucleotides not matched to a gene: 1.

The rearrangement links TRBV18 to TRBJ2-1, with TRBD1 identical over 7 bases. CDR1 is KGHSH, CDR2 LQKENI, per germline. V lost 5 bases, J lost 8 bases, and 9 bases stayed unmatched. The CDR3 spans 14 residues. The CDR3 region is CASSEYGTEDEQFF. The CDR3 DNA reads as TGTGCCAGCTCAGAATACGGGACAGAGGATGAGCAGTTCTTC.

This chain uses TRBV5-8 with TRBJ1-4; D unresolved. Germline CDR1 is SGHTS and CDR2 is YDEGEE. The CDR3 has 15 amino acids. V lost 4 bases and J lost 8, with 18 bases in between. The CDR3 DNA reads TGTGCCAGCAGCCACTGGGAGGGTGCAATGGAAAAACTGTTTTTT. Translating it yields CASSHWEGAMEKLFF.

The rearrangement uses TRBV2 and TRBJ2-1; 7 nucleotides line up with TRBD2. The CDR3 runs to 15 residues. Germline V CDR1 and CDR2: SNHLY, FYNNEI. V dropped 7 bases and J dropped 3; count of bases not matched to a gene: 9. CDR3 nucleotides: TGTGCCAGCACTACGAACGGGGGGAACTACAATGAGCAGTTCTTC. Translated: CASTTNGGNYNEQFF.

The chain is built from TRBV11-2 and TRBJ1-5; D call uncertain. The V end lost 3 bases, the J end lost 5 bases, and 11 bases lay between the germline ends. CDR3 length: 14 amino acids. Germline loops: CDR1 SGHAT, CDR2 FQNNGV. The CDR3 DNA is TGTGCCAGCAGCTTCTCTGGGCTCGATCAGCCCCAGCATTTT. Translation: CASSFSGLDQPQHF.

This chain uses TRBV28 with TRBJ1-1, with D maybe TRBD1 (5 bases). V was cut by 6 bases and J by 5 bases, with 19 bases left in between. Germline V gene lookup returns CDR1 MDHEN and CDR2 SYDVKM. The CDR3 sequence is 15 residues long. The CDR3 DNA reads as TGTGCCAGCAGCGATTCAGGGACCGGGGGAACTGAAGCTTTCTTT. It encodes CASSDSGTGGTEAFF.

The chain combines TRBV27 with TRBJ1-2; maybe TRBD1 (6 bases). This CDR3 has 13 amino acids. Trimming cost V 3 bases and J 8 bases, with 13 bases left between them. Looked up from germline, CDR1 is MNHEY and CDR2 is SMNVEV (reference sequence). DNA of the CDR3: TGTGCCAGCAGTTTCCCAGGGGCCGGGGGCTACACCTTC. This gives the protein CASSFPGAGGYTF.